The next 15 T cell receptor beta chains were all read from a single sample in a study of OX40 agonist ivuxolimab in advanced cancers. The assay was immunoSEQ multiplex PCR, and TCRdb's table has in-frame clones only and misses some. Among more than 85,000 clones listed, about 80% were seen once. The sequencing here drew on CD4+ or CD8+ T cells sorted from blood, taken in a trial of the OX40 agonist ivuxolimab. The receptors here all came from an adult with an advanced solid tumor such as melanoma, head and neck, liver or kidney cancer.

The V call is TRBV5-1, the J call TRBJ1-2, with D maybe TRBD1 (6 bases). Germline assignment: CDR1 SGHRS and CDR2 YFSETQ. The V gene lost 4 bases and the J gene lost 4 bases, with 14 bases spanning the gap. The CDR3 is 14 amino acids. This CDR3 reads CASSLGQNSYGYTF. The CDR3 bases are TGCGCCAGCAGCCTCGGACAGAATTCCTATGGCTACACCTTC.

This chain joins TRBV5-4 and TRBJ2-3; TRBD2 matches at 8 bases. The CDR3 totals 14 residues. After removal of 4 bases from V and 2 bases from J, the junction contained 3 bases not matched to a gene. CDR1 and CDR2 from the germline V gene are SGHNT and YYREEE (reference sequence). In DNA, the CDR3 is TGTGCCAGCAGCCGGGGGGGACACACAGATACGCAGTATTTT. It specifies CASSRGGHTDTQYF. Full variable domain (rest looked up from reference TRBV5-4 and TRBJ2-3): ETGVTQSPTHLIKTRGQQVTLRCSSQSGHNTVSWYQQALGQGPQFIFQYYREEENGRGNFPPRFSGLQFPNYSSELNVNALELDDSALYLCASSRGGHTDTQYFGPGTRLTVL.

The V call is TRBV28, the J call TRBJ2-1, with 11 positions matching TRBD2. The CDR3 has 15 residues. Germline lookup yields CDR1 MDHEN and CDR2 SYDVKM. The trim removed 2 bases at V and 6 bases at J, leaving 3 bases unmatched. The CDR3 region has the DNA TGTGCCAGCAGTTTAGGGACTAGCGGTTTCAATGAGCAGTTCTTC. Encoded protein: CASSLGTSGFNEQFF.

The rearrangement uses TRBV5-1 and TRBJ1-5; D gene uncertain. Germline V lookup: CDR1 SGHRS, CDR2 YFSETQ. The CDR3 consists of 15 residues. V lost 4 bases, J lost 2 bases, and 13 bases lay in between. The CDR3 sequence is CASSEGPAGNQPQHF. For the CDR3, the DNA is TGCGCCAGCAGCGAAGGACCAGCGGGCAATCAGCCCCAGCATTTT. Looking up the rest from reference TRBV5-1 and TRBJ1-5 gives the full variable domain: KAGVTQTPRYLIKTRGQQVTLSCSPISGHRSVSWYQQTPGQGLQFLFEYFSETQRNKGNFPGRFSGRQFSNSRSEMNVSTLELGDSALYLCASSEGPAGNQPQHFGDGTRLSIL.

The chain employs TRBV12-5 and TRBJ2-1, with D hard to call. V was cut by 5 bases and J by 4 bases, with 15 bases left in between. The CDR3 is 15 amino acids. Germline CDR1 is LGHNT and CDR2 is FRNRAP. The CDR3 DNA reads TGTGCTAGTGGTCGCGTCGGATCCTCTTACAATGAGCAGTTCTTC. Translating it yields CASGRVGSSYNEQFF.

The chain recombines TRBV30 with TRBJ1-1; maybe TRBD1 (5 bases). Trimming cost V 3 bases and J 8 bases, with 19 bases left between them. There are 14 residues in the CDR3. Germline assignment: CDR1 GTSNPN and CDR2 SVGIG (reference sequence). The CDR3 is CAWRLDSRPLEAFF. Here the CDR3 DNA reads TGTGCCTGGAGATTAGACAGCCGTCCACTAGAAGCTTTCTTT.

In its sample, this clone ranks as medium-sized. This chain connects TRBV4-3 to TRBJ1-4, with TRBD1 as a possible D gene (5 bases). The germline V gene encodes CDR1 LGHNA and CDR2 YSLEER. The CDR3 spans 15 residues. Between the trimmed V and J ends, which lost 0 bases and 5 bases, there was a span of 10 bases. The CDR3 sequence is CASSQERGGNEKLFF. CDR3 bases: TGCGCCAGCAGCCAAGAACGGGGGGGGAATGAAAAACTGTTTTTT.

The rearrangement joins TRBV12-5 to TRBJ2-3; D unclear. CDR3 size: 14 residues. V lost 2 bases and J 3 bases, leaving 9 bases between the germline ends. Looked up from germline, CDR1 is LGHNT and CDR2 is FRNRAP. The CDR3 sequence: CASGLTQTTDTQYF. CDR3 sequence (DNA): TGTGCTAGTGGTTTGACCCAAACTACAGATACGCAGTATTTT.

On this clone itself: The junction and the germline gene differ at one end; a read error may be behind it. The genes are TRBV7-2 and TRBJ1-1, with D hard to call. The CDR3 has 13 residues. Germline V gene data show CDR1 as SGHTA and CDR2 as FQGNSA. The CDR3 DNA reads TGTGTCAGCAGCTTAGAGAGGGACACTGAAGCTTTCTTT. Amino acid sequence: CVSSLERDTEAFF.

This clone was counted a few times. V and J are TRBV6-5 and TRBJ1-3; D unclear. CDR1 and CDR2 from the germline V gene are MNHEY and SVGAGI. V gave up 2 bases and J gave up 2 bases, with 13 bases separating them. The CDR3 contains 16 residues. The CDR3 bases are TGTGCCAGCAGTTACGGAAGGACGACTACTGGAAACACCATATATTTT. Protein product: CASSYGRTTTGNTIYF.

This clone was observed a few times. This chain joins TRBV7-2 and TRBJ2-3, with 8 bases matching TRBD1. The CDR3 covers 17 residues. The J segment lost 4 bases and the V segment lost 1 base, leaving 10 bases of the junction unmatched. Germline CDR1 is SGHTA and CDR2 is FQGNSA. Here the CDR3 reads CASSLGWPGQGSDTQYF. The CDR3 DNA reads TGTGCCAGCAGCTTAGGTTGGCCCGGACAGGGTTCAGATACGCAGTATTTT.

This clone was observed a single time. The rearrangement joins TRBV19 to TRBJ1-5; 8 bases agree with TRBD1. The CDR3 has 14 amino acids. CDR1 is LNHDA, CDR2 SQIVND, per germline (reference sequence). Trimming at V came to 6 bases and at J to 4 bases, leaving 5 bases not matched to a gene. CDR3 amino acids: CASSLRGQNQPQHF. In nucleotides, the CDR3 is TGTGCCAGTAGCCTCAGGGGGCAGAATCAGCCCCAGCATTTT. The variable domain in full, with the rest retrieved from reference TRBV19 and TRBJ1-5, is DGGITQSPKYLFRKEGQNVTLSCEQNLNHDAMYWYRQDPGQGLRLIYYSQIVNDFQKGDIAEGYSVSREKKESFPLTVTSAQKNPTAFYLCASSLRGQNQPQHFGDGTRLSIL.

The chain is built from TRBV11-2 and TRBJ2-3, with 14 bases aligning to TRBD2. The CDR3 is 16 residues long. Germline trimming cut 5 bases from V and 3 bases from J; bases unmatched to any gene: 4. The germline V gene encodes CDR1 SGHAT and CDR2 FQNNGV. The CDR3 here is CASSGTSGSRTDTQYF. As DNA, the CDR3 is TGTGCCAGCAGCGGGACTAGCGGGAGTAGGACAGATACGCAGTATTTT.

V usage is TRBV30 and J usage is TRBJ2-4, with D possibly being TRBD1 or TRBD2 (5 bases each). CDR1 and CDR2 from the germline V gene are GTSNPN and SVGIG (reference sequence). V was clipped by 1 base and J by 6 bases, with 16 bases between them. The CDR3 runs 15 residues. CDR3 DNA sequence: TGTGCCTGGAGTGGATCCGGGACCCCCTCAAACATTCAGTACTTC. It codes for CAWSGSGTPSNIQYF.

The rearrangement uses TRBV7-8 and TRBJ1-1; D might be TRBD1 (5 bases). The ends were cut back, 1 base at V and 8 bases at J, with 14 bases in the middle. This CDR3 is built from 14 residues. The germline gives CDR1 SGHVS, CDR2 FQNEAQ. The CDR3 nucleotides are TGTGCCAGCAGCTTAGTACGGGGAGGGGAAGAAGCTTTCTTT. The encoded protein is CASSLVRGGEEAFF.